This TCR beta chain originates from a study of post-analysis software for immune sequencing data. Broader study findings: Relative to controls, patients had a few TRBV segments at higher frequency, with TRBV5-6, TRBV5-1 and TRBV20-1 among these.

The TCR beta cDNA libraries contained unique molecular identifiers. TCRdb reanalysed the PCR reads using MiXCR and keeps one entry per CDR3 protein. The sample has fewer than 900,000 distinct CDR3 sequences, 40% to 55% seen once; the top ten hold 4.9%. This clonotype has only a few counts. Its target is not known. Unmatched junction bases numbered 9, after V lost 1 base and J lost 11 bases. The CDR3 contains 14 residues. CDR1 and CDR2 from the germline V gene are SGHDN and FVKESK. This chain joins TRBV14 and TRBJ2-5; 8 nucleotides match TRBD1. The source material was blood. The sequence was collected from a girl under 18 with multiple sclerosis. CDR3 protein: CASSQAQQGAKQYF. The CDR3 nucleotides are TGTGCCAGCAGCCAAGCTCAGCAGGGGGCTAAGCAGTACTTC.